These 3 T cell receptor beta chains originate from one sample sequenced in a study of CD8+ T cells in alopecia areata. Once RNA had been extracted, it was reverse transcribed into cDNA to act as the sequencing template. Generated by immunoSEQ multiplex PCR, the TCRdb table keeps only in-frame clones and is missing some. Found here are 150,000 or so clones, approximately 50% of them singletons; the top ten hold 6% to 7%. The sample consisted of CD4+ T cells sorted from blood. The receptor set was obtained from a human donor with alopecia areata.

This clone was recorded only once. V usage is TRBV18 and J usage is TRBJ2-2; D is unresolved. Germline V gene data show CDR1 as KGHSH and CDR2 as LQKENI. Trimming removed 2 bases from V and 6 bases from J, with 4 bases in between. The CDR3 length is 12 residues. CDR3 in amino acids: CASSPTSGELFF. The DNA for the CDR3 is TGTGCCAGCTCACCAACGTCCGGGGAGCTGTTTTTT.

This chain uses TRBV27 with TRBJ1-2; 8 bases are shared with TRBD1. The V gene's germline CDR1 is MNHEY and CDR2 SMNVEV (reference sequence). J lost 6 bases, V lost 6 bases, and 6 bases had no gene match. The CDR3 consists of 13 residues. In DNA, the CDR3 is TGTGCCAGCAGACGGACAGGGTCGCATGGCTACACCTTC. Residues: CASRRTGSHGYTF.

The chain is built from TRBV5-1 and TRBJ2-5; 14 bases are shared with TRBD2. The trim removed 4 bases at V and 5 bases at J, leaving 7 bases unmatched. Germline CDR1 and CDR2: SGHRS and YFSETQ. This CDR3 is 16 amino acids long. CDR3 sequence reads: CASSRLAGGFGETQYF. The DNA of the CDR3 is TGCGCCAGCAGCCGACTAGCGGGAGGGTTTGGTGAGACCCAGTACTTC. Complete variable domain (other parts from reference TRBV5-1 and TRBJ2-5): KAGVTQTPRYLIKTRGQQVTLSCSPISGHRSVSWYQQTPGQGLQFLFEYFSETQRNKGNFPGRFSGRQFSNSRSEMNVSTLELGDSALYLCASSRLAGGFGETQYFGPGTRLLVL.